The rows below give T cell receptor beta chains drawn from one sample of a study of blood T cells in healthy people across ages. MiXCR, run by TCRdb on the 5' RACE reads, gives a single entry per CDR3 protein. This repertoire shows more than 800,000 distinct CDR3 sequences, 40% to 45% found once; its top ten account for 15% to 20%. Sequencing was done on a sample of blood. The source of these receptors is a woman aged 60 to 75 in good health. The CDR3 runs from the conserved cysteine through the conserved F or W. The order of the fields is clone size, V gene, J gene, D gene, CDR3 DNA, CDR3 protein. A D gene is named only where the DNA matches it firmly. Size is stated for part of the rows, as once, few or many counts, or as a class when the clone is expanded.

>-|TRBV11-1|TRBJ1-2|TRBD1
TGTGCCAGCAGCTCAGGGGGCTCGAACTATGGCTACACCTTC
CASSSGGSNYGYTF
>few|TRBV5-1|TRBJ2-1|-
TGCGCCAGCAGCCCCGCTGACAGTCGAGCCTACAATGAGCAGTTCTTC
CASSPADSRAYNEQFF
>many|TRBV7-9|TRBJ2-5|TRBD2
TGTGCCAGCAGCTTAGAGTCGGTAGCGGGAGGAGAAGAGCCTGAGACCCAGTACTTC
CASSLESVAGGEEPETQYF
>few|TRBV2|TRBJ1-2|-
TGTGCCAGCAGTGAGCAGGAGACCTATGGCTACACCTTC
CASSEQETYGYTF
>few|TRBV20-1|TRBJ2-3|-
TGCAGTGCGCAGATCCGGGGGATCACAGATACGCAGTATTTT
CSAQIRGITDTQYF
>few|TRBV11-2|TRBJ2-1|TRBD2
TGTGCCAGCAGCTTAGTTGCGGCGGGAGCGTACAATGAGCAGTTCTTC
CASSLVAAGAYNEQFF
>-|TRBV2|TRBJ2-5|-
TGTGCCAGCAGTGACGACTGGGCAGGGATCCAGTACTTC
CASSDDWAGIQYF
>-|TRBV29-1|TRBJ2-7|-
TGCAGCGTTAGGGTTTACTCCTACGAGCAGTACTTC
CSVRVYSYEQYF
>-|TRBV6-6|TRBJ1-3|TRBD1
TGTGCCAGCAGTCAAACGACAGGGGGAACAGGAAACACCATATATTTT
CASSQTTGGTGNTIYF
>few|TRBV7-6|TRBJ2-5|TRBD2
TGTGCCAGCAGCTTATTAGCGGGAGGTGGACGACTCCAAGAGACCCAGTACTTC
CASSLLAGGGRLQETQYF
>-|TRBV5-1|TRBJ2-1|-
TGCGCCAGCAGTGACTCTAGGCCCGGGCATGATGAGCAGTTCTTC
CASSDSRPGHDEQFF
>-|TRBV7-9|TRBJ1-5|-
TGTGCCAGCAGCTCTGAGGGAGGGGAAGGGCCCCAGCATTTT
CASSSEGGEGPQHF
>-|TRBV20-1|TRBJ2-5|TRBD2
TGCAGTGCTAGAGATGGGATCTTACTAGCGGGAGTTGGGAATGAGCAGTACTTC
CSARDGILLAGVGNEQYF
>few|TRBV27|TRBJ1-5|-
TGTGCCAGCAGTATAGGGGCCAATCAGCCCCAGCATTTT
CASSIGANQPQHF
>-|TRBV14|TRBJ2-7|-
TGTGCCAGCAGCCGCAATCTCGGACTCTCCGAGCAGTACTTC
CASSRNLGLSEQYF
>-|TRBV20-1|TRBJ2-7|-
TGCAGTGCTGCCCCCGAATCCTACAATGAGCAGTACTTC
CSAAPESYNEQYF
>few|TRBV7-2|TRBJ2-1|TRBD1
TGTGCCAGCAGCTTATTCGGGACAGGGGATAATGAGCAGTTCTTC
CASSLFGTGDNEQFF
>few|TRBV5-1|TRBJ2-3|-
TGCGCCAGCAGCTTGGAGGTGGAAACTAGCACAGATACGCAGTATTTT
CASSLEVETSTDTQYF
>-|TRBV5-1|TRBJ2-7|-
TGCGCCAGCAGCTTTGGCACAGGACCCGAGCAGTACTTC
CASSFGTGPEQYF
>-|TRBV7-8|TRBJ1-5|-
TGTGCCAGCAGCTTAGGATTTGTTAGCAATCAGCCCCAGCATTTT
CASSLGFVSNQPQHF
>many|TRBV6-1|TRBJ2-7|-
TGTGCCAGCAGTGTCGAGGGCTACGAGCAGTACTTC
CASSVEGYEQYF
>-|TRBV27|TRBJ2-6|TRBD2
TGTGCCAGCAGTCCACGACTAGCGGGCCCATCTGGGGCCAACGTCCTGACTTTC
CASSPRLAGPSGANVLTF
>-|TRBV27|TRBJ2-7|-
TGTGCCAGCAGTGTGTCCAGAACCCACGAGCAGTACTTC
CASSVSRTHEQYF
>-|TRBV12-3/TRBV12-4|TRBJ2-2|-
TGTGCCAGCAGTTTAGCGCTTGGCGGGGAGCTGTTTTTT
CASSLALGGELFF
>-|TRBV28|TRBJ2-3|-
TGTGCCAACCGACCGCTTGGTGGCGGACCTACGCAGTATTTT
CANRPLGGGPTQYF
>few|TRBV7-2|TRBJ2-5|-
TGTGCCAGCAGCCTCGCGGGACCCCCGGGGCAAGAGACCCAGTACTTC
CASSLAGPPGQETQYF
>many|TRBV20-1|TRBJ2-7|-
TGCAGTGCCGCGAGGGATGGGTACGAGCAGTACTTC
CSAARDGYEQYF
>-|TRBV27|TRBJ2-1|-
TGTGCCAGCAGTCCGCCGGTGGGTGCCACCTACAATGAGCAGTTCTTC
CASSPPVGATYNEQFF
>-|TRBV10-3|TRBJ2-3|-
TGTGCCATCATGCAGGCCAGCACAGATACGCAGTATTTT
CAIMQASTDTQYF
>few|TRBV29-1|TRBJ2-7|-
TGCAGCGTCACCTCAGGGACCAGCTCCTACGAGCAGTACTTC
CSVTSGTSSYEQYF
>few|TRBV7-2|TRBJ2-1|TRBD2
TGTGCCAGCAGCCGCGCACTACTAGCGGGAGGGCCGGATGAGCAGTTCTTC
CASSRALLAGGPDEQFF
>many|TRBV6-2/TRBV6-3|TRBJ2-5|TRBD2
TGTGCCAGCAGTTACAGCGGGAGGGCCACGATCCAGTACTTC
CASSYSGRATIQYF
>-|TRBV29-1|TRBJ2-3|-
TGCAGCGCCGCATTCAGCGGCACAGATACGCAGTATTTT
CSAAFSGTDTQYF
>-|TRBV7-9|TRBJ2-1|-
TGTGCCAGCAGCTTTTGGGGAAAGGGCAGATCCTACAATGAGCAGTTCTTC
CASSFWGKGRSYNEQFF
>-|TRBV11-1|TRBJ2-5|-
TGTGCCAGCAGCGAGACGGGGGCGCGGGAGACCCAGTACTTC
CASSETGARETQYF
>-|TRBV7-9|TRBJ2-1|TRBD2
TGTGCCAGCAGTCGTGCCCGGACTAGCGGGAGGGCCACTTACAATGAGCAGTTCTTC
CASSRARTSGRATYNEQFF
>-|TRBV20-1|TRBJ2-7|TRBD2
TGCAGTGCTAGAGATGCGACTAGCGGGATGTACAATGAGCAGTACTTC
CSARDATSGMYNEQYF